This T cell receptor beta chain was recovered during a study of shared clonotypes between healthy human individuals. Germline assignment: CDR1 MGHDK and CDR2 SYGVNS. This CDR3 contains 14 residues. V dropped 4 bases and J dropped 3; count of bases not matched to a gene: 0. The data were produced by immunoSEQ multiplex PCR, yet TCRdb's version contains in-frame clones alone and is incomplete. This sample has around 1.9 million clones, with roughly 91% found just once. It was CD45RO-negative cells, positively selected for CCR7, that made up naive CD8 cells, with terminally differentiated effector memory CD45RA+ cells excluded.

Sequences were obtained from naive CD8+ T cells from PBMCs. The chain uses TRBV25-1 and TRBJ2-2; 9 nucleotides align to TRBD2. The sequence was collected from a man between 18 and 35 years old in good health. Some clones in this sample may be carry-over from other donors' samples. The CDR3 DNA reads TGTGCCAGCAGTGGGACTAGCGACACCGGGGAGCTGTTTTTT. Protein product: CASSGTSDTGELFF. Using reference TRBV25-1 and TRBJ2-2 for the parts outside the CDR3, the full variable domain is EADIYQTPRYLVIGTGKKITLECSQTMGHDKMYWYQQDPGMELHLIHYSYGVNSTEKGDLSSESTVSRIRTEHFPLTLESARPSHTSQYLCASSGTSDTGELFFGEGSRLTVL.